A selection of T cell receptor beta chains follows, all from one sample in a study of cytomegalovirus exposure and HLA in healthy donors. The protocol was immunoSEQ multiplex PCR, while the TCRdb copy is restricted to in-frame clones and leaves out a portion. The data hold some 62,000 clones, with roughly 86% observed a single time. Sequenced material: PBMCs. The receptors shown here come from a man between 18 and 35 years old in good health and CMV-seronegative. The CDR3 runs from the conserved cysteine through the conserved F or W. D genes are given only for firm matches. Some rows have no size entry. The others give once, few or many, or a class for an expanded clone.

d_gene	v_gene	j_gene	abundance	CDR3nt	CDR3aa
-	TRBV30	TRBJ1-6	-	TGTGCCTGGAGTGTACAAACAGTTGGGACATTTTCACCCCTCCACTTT	CAWSVQTVGTFSPLHF
-	TRBV6-5	TRBJ1-1	-	TGTGCCAGCAGTTACGGGCAGGGTAGGGTGAACACTGAAGCTTTCTTT	CASSYGQGRVNTEAFF
-	TRBV7-8	TRBJ2-5	-	TGTGCCAGCAGCTTAGGAACGACTCAAGAGACCCAGTACTTC	CASSLGTTQETQYF
-	TRBV7-2	TRBJ2-1	-	TGTGCCAGCAGCTTACTACAGAATGAGCAGTTCTTC	CASSLLQNEQFF
-	TRBV5-1	TRBJ2-7	-	TGCGCCAGCAGCTTGGAGGAGTACTACGAGCAGTACTTC	CASSLEEYYEQYF
TRBD2	TRBV10-3	TRBJ2-1	-	TGTGCCATCAGTGAGTCAATCCAAACTAGCGGGGAGTTCTTC	CAISESIQTSGEFF
-	TRBV12-5	TRBJ2-2	-	TGTGCTAGTGGTTTGCCTCAGGGCGCGCTCACCGGGGAGCTGTTTTTT	CASGLPQGALTGELFF
-	TRBV30	TRBJ2-7	once	TGTGCCTGGAGTCCCACCCCCGGGACAAATGAGCAGTACTTC	CAWSPTPGTNEQYF
TRBD1	TRBV6-5	TRBJ1-6	-	TGTGCCAGCGGGACAGGGAATTCACCCCTCCACTTT	CASGTGNSPLHF
-	TRBV30	TRBJ2-7	-	TGTGCCTGGTCCCGGGACTCTCACCCCTACGAGCAGTACTTC	CAWSRDSHPYEQYF
TRBD2	TRBV2	TRBJ2-7	-	TGTGCCAGCAGTGGACTAGCGGGGGTCTCCTACGAGCAGTACTTC	CASSGLAGVSYEQYF
TRBD1	TRBV5-1	TRBJ1-3	-	TGCGCCAGCAGATTGGAGGGGGCGGTAGGAAACACCATATATTTT	CASRLEGAVGNTIYF
-	TRBV4-1	TRBJ1-5	-	TGCGCCAGCAGCCAATATCATCGGGAGCGTAGCAATCAGCCCCAGCATTTT	CASSQYHRERSNQPQHF
TRBD1	TRBV6-5	TRBJ1-5	few	TGTGCCAGCAGAGCGGACAGGGGGCGGTGGCAGCCCCAGCATTTT	CASRADRGRWQPQHF
-	TRBV23-1	TRBJ1-2	-	TGCGCCAGCAGTCGCGAGGCTGCCAACTATGGCTACACCTTC	CASSREAANYGYTF
-	TRBV29-1	TRBJ2-4	-	TGCAGCGGGGGCCCCTCAAGCAAAAACATTCAGTACTTC	CSGGPSSKNIQYF
-	TRBV23-1	TRBJ2-5	-	TGCGCCAGCAGGAACCCAGGCGTGCGGGGCCGGGGGACCCAGTACTTC	CASRNPGVRGRGTQYF